A selection of T cell receptor beta chains follows, all from one sample in a study of graft-versus-host responses after intestinal transplantation. TCRdb's table, derived via immunoSEQ multiplex PCR, lists solely in-frame clones and lacks some. This sample has about 12,000 clones, with about a third found just once. The sample in question was alloreactive CD8+ T cells from a mixed lymphocyte reaction culture, obtained before intestinal transplant. Receptor source: a human patient who received an intestinal transplant. Each CDR3 is given with its conserved first and last residue. The order of the fields is clone size, D gene, V gene, J gene, CDR3 DNA, CDR3 protein. A D gene is named only where the DNA matches it firmly. Only part of the rows carry a size: once, few, many, or a class if the clone is expanded.

-,-,TRBV9,TRBJ1-1,TGTGCCAGCAGCGTAATTACAGGGCGGGCTGAAGCTTTCTTT,CASSVITGRAEAFF
-,-,TRBV4-1,TRBJ1-1,TGCGCCAGCAGCCCCGTCGGAAACACTGAAGCTTTCTTT,CASSPVGNTEAFF
-,TRBD1,TRBV9,TRBJ1-5,TGTGCCAGCAGCCCCGGACAGGGGTTGGGTCAGCCCCAGCATTTT,CASSPGQGLGQPQHF
-,-,TRBV4-1,TRBJ2-7,TGTGCCAGCAGCCAACCGGGGCTCGGGCTGTACGAGCAGTACTTC,CASSQPGLGLYEQYF
few,-,TRBV11-1,TRBJ2-5,TGTGCCAGCAGCTTAACCTCCTTTTCGCGCGTAGAGACCCAGTACTTC,CASSLTSFSRVETQYF
few,-,TRBV9,TRBJ2-3,TGTGCCAGCAGTATAGAAGTGAGGGAGGGCACAGATACGCAGTATTTT,CASSIEVREGTDTQYF
few,-,TRBV5-5,TRBJ2-7,TGTGCCAGCAGCTTGAGGCGGAACCCCTACGAGCAGTACTTC,CASSLRRNPYEQYF
medium-sized,-,TRBV10-3,TRBJ2-3,TGTGCCATCAGCGGGATGGGGGGCACGACAGATACGCAGTATTTT,CAISGMGGTTDTQYF
-,-,TRBV29-1,TRBJ2-7,TGCAGCGTTATCCCGGTTGGCTACGAGCAGTACTTC,CSVIPVGYEQYF
few,-,TRBV4-1,TRBJ2-5,TGCGCCAGCAGCCAGGTACCCGGGACATTTGAGACCCAGTACTTC,CASSQVPGTFETQYF
-,-,TRBV9,TRBJ1-3,TGTGCCAGCAGCGTAGGGGGGAATGGAAACACCATATATTTT,CASSVGGNGNTIYF
-,-,TRBV21-1,TRBJ2-1,TGTGCCAGCAGCGAGAAGGGAGACACAAACTCCTACAATGAGCAGTTCTTC,CASSEKGDTNSYNEQFF
-,-,TRBV11-3,TRBJ2-1,TGTGCCAGCAGCTTAGATTCACAGGGAAACAATGAGCAGTTCTTC,CASSLDSQGNNEQFF
few,TRBD1,TRBV28,TRBJ1-5,TGTGCCAGCAGTCCCCCAGGGGGTCGGCGCAATCAGCCCCAGCATTTT,CASSPPGGRRNQPQHF
few,-,TRBV19,TRBJ2-1,TGTGCCAGTAGTATGGATCAGGGTTGGGCCTACAATGAGCAGTTCTTC,CASSMDQGWAYNEQFF
-,-,TRBV6-5,TRBJ1-2,TGTGCCAGCAGTTCTGTAAAAGGGGCAGCCGAGTATTACACCTTC,CASSSVKGAAEYYTF
-,-,TRBV21-1,TRBJ2-5,TGTGCCAGCAGCGCAACAGGTACCCTTCGTACTAGCGGGAGGTCGGAGGAGACCCAGTACTTC,CASSATGTLRTSGRSEETQYF
-,-,TRBV4-1,TRBJ2-1,TGCGCCAGCAGCCAAGGTCTGGGGAATGAGCAGTTCTTC,CASSQGLGNEQFF
-,-,TRBV5-5,TRBJ1-5,TGTGCCAGCAGCTTGTCTCAGACGGGCCAGCCCCAGCATTTT,CASSLSQTGQPQHF
once,TRBD1,TRBV9,TRBJ1-4,TGTGCCAGCAGCGACAACCCATCCGGGACAGCTAATGAAAAACTGTTTTTT,CASSDNPSGTANEKLFF
-,-,TRBV21-1,TRBJ2-1,TGTGCCAGCAGCAAAAAAGGACCTAGCGTAACCTCCTACAATGAGCAGTTCTTC,CASSKKGPSVTSYNEQFF
once,-,TRBV4-1,TRBJ2-1,TGCGCCAGCAGCCACACCGGACCCAGCTCCTACAATGAGCAGTTCTTC,CASSHTGPSSYNEQFF
-,TRBD1,TRBV5-5,TRBJ1-4,TGTGCCAGCAAAGGGGGCCAAGAAAAACTGTTTTTT,CASKGGQEKLFF
-,TRBD2,TRBV4-3,TRBJ2-3,TGCGCCAGCAGCCAACCTAGCGGAGATACGCAGTATTTT,CASSQPSGDTQYF